The rows below give T cell receptor beta chains drawn from one sample of a study of blood T cell repertoires in COVID-19. Assay used: immunoSEQ multiplex PCR; TCRdb lists only in-frame clones, some missing. The sample consists of around 200,000 clones, 87% of them appearing once. Input material: peripheral blood. The receptors were gathered from a woman in her late teens or twenties who had recovered from COVID-19. CDR3s include the opening cysteine and the closing phenylalanine or tryptophan. The D gene is left open where the match is weak. Where a row states a size, it is once, few, many or the class of an expanded clone; other rows omit it.

>.|14|TRBV19|TRBJ2-7|.
TGTGCCAGTAGTATAGCGACAGGATCCTACGAGCAGTACTTC
CASSIATGSYEQYF
>.|16|TRBV19|TRBJ2-2|.
TGTGCCAGTAGTACCTCGGGACACCCTAACACCGGGGAGCTGTTTTTT
CASSTSGHPNTGELFF
>.|15|TRBV2|TRBJ2-1|.
TGTGCCAGCAGTGAAGCCCGGTGGGAGGCTTACGAGCAGTTCTTC
CASSEARWEAYEQFF
>.|15|TRBV3-1/TRBV3-2|TRBJ1-2|.
TGTGCCAGCAGCCAAGGGTCTGGGCAGAGCTATGGCTACACCTTC
CASSQGSGQSYGYTF
>TRBD1|17|TRBV24-1|TRBJ2-1|.
TGTGCCACCAGTGATTTAGTCCCGGGACAGGGGATGAATGAGCAGTTCTTC
CATSDLVPGQGMNEQFF
>.|11|TRBV20-1|TRBJ2-3|.
TGCAGTGCTGACCGGGACAATACGCAGTATTTT
CSADRDNTQYF
>.|12|TRBV20-1|TRBJ1-6|.
TGCAGTGCTAGTACAGGCTATTCACCCCTCCACTTT
CSASTGYSPLHF
>TRBD1|13|TRBV28|TRBJ1-2|few
TGTGCCAGCAGTGCGGACAGGTCCTATGGCTACACCTTC
CASSADRSYGYTF
>.|17|TRBV21-1|TRBJ1-6|.
TGTGCCAGCAGCAATCAGACAGGGAAAAGAGTTTATTCACCCCTCCACTTT
CASSNQTGKRVYSPLHF
>TRBD2|15|TRBV7-3|TRBJ2-7|.
TGTGCCAGCAGCCTTAGCGGGGGGGCTTCGTGGGAGCAGTACTTC
CASSLSGGASWEQYF
>TRBD2|16|TRBV18|TRBJ2-7|.
TGTGCCAGCTCACCACCGGGGACTAGGGCGGGGTACGAGCAGTACTTC
CASSPPGTRAGYEQYF
>TRBD1|14|TRBV28|TRBJ2-5|.
TGTGCCAGCAGCCAGGACAGGGGGCGGGAGACCCAGTACTTC
CASSQDRGRETQYF
>TRBD1|17|TRBV9|TRBJ1-2|.
TGTGCCAGCAGCACCTCCCGGGACAGGGGAAATAACTATGGCTACACCTTC
CASSTSRDRGNNYGYTF
>.|14|TRBV24-1|TRBJ1-2|.
TGTGCCACCAGTGATCGAGGACAGCAAAGGGGCTACACCTTC
CATSDRGQQRGYTF
>.|15|TRBV18|TRBJ1-4|.
TGTGCCAGCTCACGACAACCGCCTAATAATGAAAAACTGTTTTTT
CASSRQPPNNEKLFF
>.|13|TRBV7-3|TRBJ2-5|.
TGTGCCAGCAGCCGTAGCTCCCAAGAGACCCAGTACTTC
CASSRSSQETQYF
>.|13|TRBV6-5|TRBJ1-2|.
TGTGCCAGCAGTTACTCCGGTGGCTATGGCTACACCTTC
CASSYSGGYGYTF
>.|15|TRBV21-1|TRBJ2-1|.
TGTGCCAGCAGCATTAGCGGGAGGGCCAGCAATGAGCAGTTCTTC
CASSISGRASNEQFF
>.|14|TRBV4-1|TRBJ1-2|.
TGCGCCAGCAGCCAAGGCTCGGGGGACCCTGGCTACACCTTC
CASSQGSGDPGYTF
>TRBD2|18|TRBV11-3|TRBJ2-1|.
TGTGCCAGCAGCTTAGACTCTAGCGGGAGGACGACCTACAATGAGCAGTTCTTC
CASSLDSSGRTTYNEQFF
>.|12|TRBV10-3|TRBJ1-1|.
TGTGCCACCAACCGGCAAGGAGCTGAAGCTTTCTTT
CATNRQGAEAFF
>TRBD2|18|TRBV6-2/TRBV6-3|TRBJ2-2|once
TGTGCCAGCAGCCTCACGACTAGCGGGGGGGCTAACACCGGGGAGCTGTTTTTT
CASSLTTSGGANTGELFF
>TRBD2|14|TRBV11-2|TRBJ2-3|.
TGTGCCAGCAGATCAGCGGGGATCACAGATACGCAGTATTTT
CASRSAGITDTQYF
>TRBD2|15|TRBV10-3|TRBJ2-1|.
TGTGCCATCAGTCCAACTAGCGGGATTCACAATGAGCAGTTCTTC
CAISPTSGIHNEQFF
>TRBD2|14|TRBV6-2/TRBV6-3|TRBJ2-5|.
TGTGCCAGCAGCTCCCGTAGCGGGGCGGAGACCCAGTACTTC
CASSSRSGAETQYF
>TRBD1|13|TRBV12-3/TRBV12-4|TRBJ1-2|once
TGTGCCAGCAGCACGGGACAGTTCTATGGCTACACCTTC
CASSTGQFYGYTF
>.|14|TRBV24-1|TRBJ2-3|.
TGTGCCACCAGTGATTTCTCCCTCTCGGATACGCAGTATTTT
CATSDFSLSDTQYF
>.|14|TRBV19|TRBJ1-2|.
TGTGCCAGTAACGATCGGGGGGAAAACTATGGCTACACCTTC
CASNDRGENYGYTF
>TRBD2|15|TRBV28|TRBJ2-7|.
TGTGCCAGCAGTTCTCTTGCGGGGGGCCTCTACGAGCAGTACTTC
CASSSLAGGLYEQYF
>.|11|TRBV20-1|TRBJ1-2|.
TGCAGTGCTGCGGTTAACTATGGCTACACCTTC
CSAAVNYGYTF
>TRBD2|15|TRBV6-5|TRBJ2-2|.
TGTGCCAGCAAACTGACTAGCGGAAGCACCGGGGAGCTGTTTTTT
CASKLTSGSTGELFF
>.|15|TRBV20-1|TRBJ2-5|.
TGCAGTGCTAGTTCCCGGCGGCTCTCTCAAGAGACCCAGTACTTC
CSASSRRLSQETQYF
>TRBD1|15|TRBV9|TRBJ1-4|.
TGTGCCAGCAGCTACAGGGGGTCAACTAATGAAAAACTGTTTTTT
CASSYRGSTNEKLFF
>TRBD2|16|TRBV7-9|TRBJ2-2|.
TGTGCCAGCAGCCCATTAGCGGGAGGTAACACCGGGGAGCTGTTTTTT
CASSPLAGGNTGELFF
>TRBD1|15|TRBV10-1|TRBJ2-7|.
TGCGCCAGCAGCCGGAGGGAGACAGGGGGGCACGAGCAGTACTTC
CASSRRETGGHEQYF
>.|14|TRBV19|TRBJ1-2|.
TGTGCCAGTAGTTACAGGGAACCTAACTATGGCTACACCTTC
CASSYREPNYGYTF
>.|14|TRBV9|TRBJ2-5|.
TGTGCCAGCAGCGTAGCAGGGGCAGGGGAGACCCAGTACTTC
CASSVAGAGETQYF
>.|15|TRBV12-2|TRBJ1-1|.
TGTGCAAGTCGCTTAGCGACAGGACTCCACACTGAAGCTTTCTTT
CASRLATGLHTEAFF
>TRBD1|18|TRBV13|TRBJ1-2|.
TGTGCCAGCAGCTCTCCACCCGGACAGGGTCAGAGGGGCTATGGCTACACCTTC
CASSSPPGQGQRGYGYTF